This TCR beta chain derives from a study of T cell repertoires in cytomegalovirus infection. The CDR3 length is 14 residues. Deletions cut 1 base from V and 6 bases from J, with 11 bases between. Germline CDR1 and CDR2: SGHTA and FQGNSA. Concerning this clonotype: Its specificity is unknown.

TCRdb used MiXCR to reprocess the reads, holding one entry per CDR3 protein. Seen here are 51,000 or so distinct CDR3 sequences, around 20% observed once, and the top ten hold 80%. Source: CD8+ T cells from cultured PBMCs, taken from culture after CMV antigen stimulation. The chain uses TRBV7-2 and TRBJ2-3; TRBD1 is a possible D gene (6 bases). The source is a human donor in good health (CMV status not recorded). Some clones in this sample may be carry-over from other donors' samples. For the CDR3, the DNA is TGTGCCAGCAGCTTAGTACAGGGTTTGGATACGCAGTATTTT. Protein sequence: CASSLVQGLDTQYF. The full variable domain, with the rest looked up from reference TRBV7-2 and TRBJ2-3, is GAGVSQSPSNKVTEKGKDVELRCDPISGHTALYWYRQSLGQGLEFLIYFQGNSAPDKSGLPSDRFSAERTGGSVSTLTIQRTQQEDSAVYLCASSLVQGLDTQYFGPGTRLTVL.